The source of this T cell receptor beta chain is a study of CD8 T cells in ankylosing spondylitis. Study-wide findings and caveats: From matched ankylosing spondylitis synovial fluid, disease-linked clones were reportedly recovered at significantly enriched levels. Seven to nine highly homologous variants formed a TCR beta motif that appeared characteristic of ankylosing spondylitis blood.

TCRdb used MiXCR to reprocess the 5' RACE reads, holding one entry per CDR3 protein. The sample records about 150,000 distinct CDR3 sequences, approximately 10% being singletons. Many counts were recorded for this clonotype. The antigen remains unidentified. Trimming pared 5 bases from V and 2 bases from J, leaving 10 bases between. The CDR3 is 13 amino acids. CDR1 SGHNT and CDR2 YENEEA come from the germline V gene. The origin of this receptor is a female donor with ankylosing spondylitis or in good health (not recorded which). The sample comprised blood, either unsorted or a sorted T cell fraction (not recorded which). J is TRBJ2-7 and V is TRBV11-3; maybe TRBD1 (6 bases). This CDR3 reads CASSGGDTYEQYF. The CDR3 DNA is TGTGCCAGCAGCGGGGGCGATACCTACGAGCAGTACTTC.